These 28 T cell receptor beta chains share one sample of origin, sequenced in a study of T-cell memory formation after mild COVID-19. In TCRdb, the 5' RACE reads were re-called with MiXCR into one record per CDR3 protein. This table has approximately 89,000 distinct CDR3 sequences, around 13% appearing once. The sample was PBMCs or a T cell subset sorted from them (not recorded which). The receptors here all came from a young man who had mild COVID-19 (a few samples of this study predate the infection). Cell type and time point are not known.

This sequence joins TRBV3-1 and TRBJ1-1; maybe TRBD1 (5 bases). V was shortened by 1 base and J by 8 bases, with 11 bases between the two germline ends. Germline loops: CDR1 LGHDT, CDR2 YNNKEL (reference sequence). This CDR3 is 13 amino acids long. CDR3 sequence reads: CASSQGRTTEAFF. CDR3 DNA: TGTGCCAGCAGCCAAGGCAGGACAACCGAAGCTTTCTTT.

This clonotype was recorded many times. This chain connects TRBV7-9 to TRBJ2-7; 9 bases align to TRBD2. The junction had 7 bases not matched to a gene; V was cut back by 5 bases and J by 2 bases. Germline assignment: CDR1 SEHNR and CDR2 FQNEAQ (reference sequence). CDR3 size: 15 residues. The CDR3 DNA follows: TGTGCCAGCAGCCCGCCCGAGCGGGGGGCCTACGAGCAGTACTTC. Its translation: CASSPPERGAYEQYF.

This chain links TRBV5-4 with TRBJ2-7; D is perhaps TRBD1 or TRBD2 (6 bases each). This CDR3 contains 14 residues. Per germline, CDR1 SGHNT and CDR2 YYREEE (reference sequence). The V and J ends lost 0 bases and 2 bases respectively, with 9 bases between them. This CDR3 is CASSLEGGAYEQYF. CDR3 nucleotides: TGTGCCAGCAGCTTGGAGGGGGGCGCCTACGAGCAGTACTTC. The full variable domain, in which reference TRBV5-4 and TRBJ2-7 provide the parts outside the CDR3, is ETGVTQSPTHLIKTRGQQVTLRCSSQSGHNTVSWYQQALGQGPQFIFQYYREEENGRGNFPPRFSGLQFPNYSSELNVNALELDDSALYLCASSLEGGAYEQYFGPGTRLTVT.

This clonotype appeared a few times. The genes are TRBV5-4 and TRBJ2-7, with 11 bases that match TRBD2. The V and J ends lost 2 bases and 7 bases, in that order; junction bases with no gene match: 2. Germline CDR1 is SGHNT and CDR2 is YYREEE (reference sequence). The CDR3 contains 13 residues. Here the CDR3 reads CASSFLAGGEQYV. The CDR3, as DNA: TGTGCCAGCAGCTTCCTAGCGGGGGGAGAGCAGTACGTC.

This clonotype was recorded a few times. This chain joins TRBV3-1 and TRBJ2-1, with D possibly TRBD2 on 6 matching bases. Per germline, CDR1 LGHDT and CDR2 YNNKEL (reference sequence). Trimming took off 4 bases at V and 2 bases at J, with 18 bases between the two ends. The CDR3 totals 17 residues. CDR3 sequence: CASSPDPPEGPYNEQFF. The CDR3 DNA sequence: TGTGCCAGCAGCCCCGACCCTCCGGAGGGACCCTACAATGAGCAGTTCTTC.

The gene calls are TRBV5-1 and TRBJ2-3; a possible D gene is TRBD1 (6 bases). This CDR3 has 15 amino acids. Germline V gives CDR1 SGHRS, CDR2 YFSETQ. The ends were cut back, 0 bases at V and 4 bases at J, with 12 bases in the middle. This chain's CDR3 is CASSLDRAGADTQYF. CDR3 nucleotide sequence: TGCGCCAGCAGCTTGGACAGGGCCGGGGCAGATACGCAGTATTTT.

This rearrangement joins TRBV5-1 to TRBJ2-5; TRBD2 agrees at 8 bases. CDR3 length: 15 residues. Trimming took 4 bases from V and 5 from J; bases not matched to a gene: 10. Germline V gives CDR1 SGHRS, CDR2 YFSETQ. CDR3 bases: TGCGCCAGCAGCCCCCTAGCGGGCCCCCGGGAGACCCAGTACTTC. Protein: CASSPLAGPRETQYF.

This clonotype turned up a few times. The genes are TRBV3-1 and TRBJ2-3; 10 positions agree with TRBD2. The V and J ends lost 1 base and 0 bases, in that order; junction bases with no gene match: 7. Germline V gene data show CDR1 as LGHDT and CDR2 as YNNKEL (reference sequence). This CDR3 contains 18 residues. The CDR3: CASSQGLAGASSTDTQYF. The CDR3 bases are TGTGCCAGCAGCCAAGGGCTAGCGGGGGCCTCTAGCACAGATACGCAGTATTTT.

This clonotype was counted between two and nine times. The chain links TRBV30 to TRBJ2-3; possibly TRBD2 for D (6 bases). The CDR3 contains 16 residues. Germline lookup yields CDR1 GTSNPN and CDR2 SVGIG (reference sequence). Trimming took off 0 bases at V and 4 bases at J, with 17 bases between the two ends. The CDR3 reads CAWSVRDSTLSDTQYF. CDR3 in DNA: TGTGCCTGGAGTGTACGGGACTCGACGCTCTCAGATACGCAGTATTTT.

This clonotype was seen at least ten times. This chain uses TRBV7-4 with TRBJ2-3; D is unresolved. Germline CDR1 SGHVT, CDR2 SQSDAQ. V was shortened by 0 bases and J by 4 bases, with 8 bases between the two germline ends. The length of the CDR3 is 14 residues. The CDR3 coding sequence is TGTGCCAGCAGCTTAGCGTTGAGGTCAGATACGCAGTATTTT. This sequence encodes CASSLALRSDTQYF.

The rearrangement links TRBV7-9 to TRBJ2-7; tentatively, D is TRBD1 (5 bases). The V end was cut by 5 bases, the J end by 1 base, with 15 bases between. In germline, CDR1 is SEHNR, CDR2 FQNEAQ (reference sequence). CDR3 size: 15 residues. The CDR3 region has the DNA TGTGCCAGCAGCACTACAGGTTTGACTTCCTACGAGCAGTACTTC. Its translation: CASSTTGLTSYEQYF. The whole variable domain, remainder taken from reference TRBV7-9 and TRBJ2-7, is DTGVSQNPRHKITKRGQNVTFRCDPISEHNRLYWYRQTLGQGPEFLTYFQNEAQLEKSRLLSDRFSAERPKGSFSTLEIQRTEQGDSAMYLCASSTTGLTSYEQYFGPGTRLTVT.

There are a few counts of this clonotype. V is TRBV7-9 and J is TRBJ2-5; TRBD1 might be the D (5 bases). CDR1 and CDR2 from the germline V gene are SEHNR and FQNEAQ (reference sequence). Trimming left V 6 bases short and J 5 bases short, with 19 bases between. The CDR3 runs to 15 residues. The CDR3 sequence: CASSSLSAGLETQYF. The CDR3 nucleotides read TGTGCCAGCAGTTCGCTGTCAGCAGGGTTGGAGACCCAGTACTTC.

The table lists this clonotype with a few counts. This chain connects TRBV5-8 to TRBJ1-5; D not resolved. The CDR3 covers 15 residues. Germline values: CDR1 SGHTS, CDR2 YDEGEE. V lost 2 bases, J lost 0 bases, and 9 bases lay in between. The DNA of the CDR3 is TGTGCCAGCAGCTTTGAGGGATTTAGCAATCAGCCCCAGCATTTT. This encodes CASSFEGFSNQPQHF.

CDR3 bases: TGTGCCAGCAGTCCAATAGCGGGCTACAATGAGCAGTTCTTC. Its protein is CASSPIAGYNEQFF. The gene calls are TRBV28 and TRBJ2-1, with TRBD2 identical over 7 bases. The CDR3 runs 14 residues. CDR1 and CDR2 from the germline V gene are MDHEN and SYDVKM. V shed 5 bases and J 3 bases; nucleotides not matched to a gene: 4.

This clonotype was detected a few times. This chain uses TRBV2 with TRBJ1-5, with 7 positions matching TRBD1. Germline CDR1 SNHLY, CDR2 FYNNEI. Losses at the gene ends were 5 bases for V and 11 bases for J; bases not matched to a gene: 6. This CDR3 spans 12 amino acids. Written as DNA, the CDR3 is TGTGCCAGCAGTCCCACAGGGGTGGCCCAGCATTTT. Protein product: CASSPTGVAQHF.

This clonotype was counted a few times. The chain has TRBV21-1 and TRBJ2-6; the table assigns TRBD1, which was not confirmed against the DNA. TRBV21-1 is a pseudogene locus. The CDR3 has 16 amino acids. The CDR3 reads CALRGGLKPGANVLTF. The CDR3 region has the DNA TGTGCCCTCAGGGGGGGGCTTAAACCTGGGGCCAACGTCCTGACTTTC.

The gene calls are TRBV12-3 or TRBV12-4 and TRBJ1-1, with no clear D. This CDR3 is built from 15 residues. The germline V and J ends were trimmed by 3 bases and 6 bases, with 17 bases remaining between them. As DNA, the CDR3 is TGTGCCAGCAGTTTTACTAGCGTCCGAAACGCTGAAGCTTTCTTT. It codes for CASSFTSVRNAEAFF.

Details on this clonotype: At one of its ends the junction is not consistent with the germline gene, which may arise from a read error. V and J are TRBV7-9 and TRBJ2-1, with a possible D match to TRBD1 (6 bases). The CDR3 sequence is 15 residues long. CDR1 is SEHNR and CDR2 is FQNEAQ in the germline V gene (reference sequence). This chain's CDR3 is CASSFVGAGDNEKFF. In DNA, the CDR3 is TGTGCCAGCAGCTTTGTGGGGGCCGGGGACAATGAGAAGTTCTTC.

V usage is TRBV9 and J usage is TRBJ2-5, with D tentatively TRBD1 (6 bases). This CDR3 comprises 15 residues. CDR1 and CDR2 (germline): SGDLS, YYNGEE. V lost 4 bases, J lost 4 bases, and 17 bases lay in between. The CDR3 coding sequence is TGTGCCAGCAGCCTCCGATACAGGGACGGAGAGACCCAGTACTTC. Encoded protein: CASSLRYRDGETQYF.

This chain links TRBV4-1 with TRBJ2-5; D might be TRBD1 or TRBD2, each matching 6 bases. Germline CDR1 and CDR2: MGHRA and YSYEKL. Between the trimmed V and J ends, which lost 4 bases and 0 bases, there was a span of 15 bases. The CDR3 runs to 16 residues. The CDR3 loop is CASSLGGGGYQETQYF. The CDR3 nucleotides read TGCGCCAGCAGCCTGGGGGGCGGCGGGTACCAAGAGACCCAGTACTTC.

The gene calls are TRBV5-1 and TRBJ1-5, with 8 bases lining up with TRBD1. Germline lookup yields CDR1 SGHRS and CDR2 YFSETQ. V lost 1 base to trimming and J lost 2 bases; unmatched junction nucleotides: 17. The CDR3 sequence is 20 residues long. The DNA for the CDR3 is TGCGCCAGCAGCTTGAACCGGGACAGGAGCCCGATAGTGGGCAATCAGCCCCAGCATTTT. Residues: CASSLNRDRSPIVGNQPQHF.

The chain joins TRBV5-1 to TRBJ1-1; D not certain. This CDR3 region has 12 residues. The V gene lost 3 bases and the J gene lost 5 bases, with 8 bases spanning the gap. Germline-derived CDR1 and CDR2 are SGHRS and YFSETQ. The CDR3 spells CASSWVGTEAFF. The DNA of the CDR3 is TGCGCCAGCAGCTGGGTAGGGACTGAAGCTTTCTTT.

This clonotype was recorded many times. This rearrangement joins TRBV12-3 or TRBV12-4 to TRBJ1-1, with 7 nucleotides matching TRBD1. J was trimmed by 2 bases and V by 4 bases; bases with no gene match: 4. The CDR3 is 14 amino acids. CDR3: CASSSGTDNTEAFF. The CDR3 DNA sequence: TGTGCCAGCAGTTCCGGGACAGACAACACTGAAGCTTTCTTT.

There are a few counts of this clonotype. DNA for the CDR3: TGTGCCAGCAGTTGGGGGGGTAGTAACTATGGCTACACCTTC. It codes for CASSWGGSNYGYTF. The chain recombines TRBV12-3 or TRBV12-4 with TRBJ1-2; weak D call: TRBD1 (5 bases). The CDR3 is 14 residues long. V was cut by 4 bases and J by 1 base, with 10 bases left in between.

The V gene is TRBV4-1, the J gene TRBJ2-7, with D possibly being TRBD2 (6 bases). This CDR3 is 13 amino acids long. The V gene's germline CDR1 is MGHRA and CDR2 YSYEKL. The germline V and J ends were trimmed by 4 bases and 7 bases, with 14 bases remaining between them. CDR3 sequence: CASSLSGGREQYF. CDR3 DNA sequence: TGCGCCAGCAGCCTCTCCGGGGGAAGGGAGCAGTACTTC.

The CDR3 protein is CASSEFWTGSVNSPLHF. The CDR3 DNA sequence: TGTGCCAGCAGTGAATTTTGGACAGGGTCGGTCAATTCACCCCTCCACTTT. The rearrangement links TRBV2 to TRBJ1-6; 8 bases match TRBD1. CDR1 is SNHLY, CDR2 FYNNEI, per germline. With V trimmed by 2 bases and J by 7 bases, 10 bases remained unmatched. This CDR3 contains 17 residues.

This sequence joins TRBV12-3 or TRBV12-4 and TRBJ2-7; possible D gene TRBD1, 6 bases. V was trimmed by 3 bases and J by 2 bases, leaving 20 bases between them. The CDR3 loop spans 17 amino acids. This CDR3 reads CASSFRQAASRAYEQYF. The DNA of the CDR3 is TGTGCCAGCAGTTTTAGACAGGCCGCATCGAGAGCCTACGAGCAGTACTTC.

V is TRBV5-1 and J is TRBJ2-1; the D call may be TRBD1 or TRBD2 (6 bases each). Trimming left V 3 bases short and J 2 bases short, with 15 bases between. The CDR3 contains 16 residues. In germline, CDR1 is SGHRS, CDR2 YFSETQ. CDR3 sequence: CASSSTGALAYNEQFF. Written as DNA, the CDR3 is TGCGCCAGCAGCTCCACGGGGGCCCTAGCCTACAATGAGCAGTTCTTC.